A single sample is the source of the 6 T cell receptor beta chains below, sequenced in a study of radiotherapy plus CTLA-4 blockade in lung cancer. Assay: immunoSEQ multiplex PCR; the TCRdb copy retains only in-frame clones and omits some. Of approximately 76,000 clones listed, 60% to 85% are singletons. The sample in question was peripheral blood, obtained from a patient treated with radiotherapy plus ipilimumab. The receptors were sampled from a human donor with non-small cell lung cancer who had a partial response to radiotherapy plus ipilimumab. Some clones in this sample may be carry-over from other donors' samples.

The V and J genes are TRBV18 and TRBJ2-1, with D possibly TRBD2 on 6 matching bases. Germline V gene sequence: CDR1 KGHSH, CDR2 LQKENI. With 2 bases removed from V and 6 bases from J, the gap between germline ends came to 14 bases. The CDR3 is made up of 15 amino acids. CDR3 sequence reads: CASSPGGGPFNEQFF. The DNA for the CDR3 is TGTGCCAGCTCACCAGGGGGAGGACCTTTCAATGAGCAGTTCTTC.

This chain connects TRBV11-2 to TRBJ2-5; 16 bases agree with TRBD2. Germline-derived CDR1 and CDR2 are SGHAT and FQNNGV. J was trimmed by 4 bases and V by 0 bases; bases with no gene match: 5. This CDR3 comprises 18 residues. CDR3 nucleotide sequence: TGTGCCAGCAGCTTAGATATCGGGACTAGCGGGAGGGCAGAGACCCAGTACTTC. Encoded protein: CASSLDIGTSGRAETQYF.

The J gene is TRBJ1-2, the V gene TRBV4-2, with no clear D. The CDR3 runs to 14 residues. Germline CDR1 and CDR2: LGHNA and YNFKEQ. V was shortened by 3 bases and J by 3 bases, with 11 bases between the two germline ends. Here the CDR3 DNA reads TGTGCCAGCAGCCAGGGCGGAGGGCACTATGGCTACACCTTC. This translates into CASSQGGGHYGYTF.

This clone was seen a single time. J is TRBJ1-2 and V is TRBV28; no clear D. CDR3 length equals 15 residues. V lost 4 bases and J 2 bases, leaving 14 bases between the germline ends. In germline, CDR1 is MDHEN, CDR2 SYDVKM. CDR3 DNA: TGTGCCAGCAGTTCACCACAGAGGGCAAACTATGGCTACACCTTC. Its translation is CASSSPQRANYGYTF.

The chain recombines TRBV9 with TRBJ2-4; 7 bases match TRBD1. The length of the CDR3 is 15 residues. Trimming took 3 bases from V and 4 from J; bases not matched to a gene: 7. Germline V CDR1 and CDR2: SGDLS, YYNGEE. The CDR3 DNA reads as TGTGCCAGCAGCGACATACAGGGGCCTAAAAACATTCAGTACTTC. Translation gives CASSDIQGPKNIQYF.

This clone is a singleton in its sample. The CDR3 protein is CASSSLPRAGTDTQYF. The CDR3 DNA reads as TGTGCCAGTAGTTCATTACCCAGGGCGGGCACAGATACGCAGTATTTT. V and J are TRBV19 and TRBJ2-3, with D possibly being TRBD1 (5 bases). Germline-derived CDR1 and CDR2 are LNHDA and SQIVND (reference sequence). Trimming cost V 5 bases and J 1 base, with 16 bases left between them. The CDR3 has 16 residues.